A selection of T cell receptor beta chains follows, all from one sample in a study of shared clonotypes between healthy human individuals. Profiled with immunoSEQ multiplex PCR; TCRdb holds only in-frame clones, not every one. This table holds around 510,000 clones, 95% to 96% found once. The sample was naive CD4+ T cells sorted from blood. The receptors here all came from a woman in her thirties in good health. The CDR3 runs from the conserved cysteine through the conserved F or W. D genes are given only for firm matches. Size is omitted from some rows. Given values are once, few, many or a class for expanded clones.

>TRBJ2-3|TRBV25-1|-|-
CASSKYRGDTQYF
TGTGCCAGCAGCAAATATCGTGGGGATACGCAGTATTTT
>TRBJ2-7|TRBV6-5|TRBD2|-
CASKLAGGPYEQYF
TGTGCCAGCAAGCTAGCGGGAGGGCCTTACGAGCAGTACTTC
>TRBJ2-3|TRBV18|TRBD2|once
CASSPLLPTSGTTDTQYF
TGTGCCAGCTCACCACTTCTCCCGACTAGCGGGACCACAGATACGCAGTATTTT
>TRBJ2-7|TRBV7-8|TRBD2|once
CASSLSGTGGARRGEQYF
TGTGCCAGCAGCTTAAGTGGGACGGGAGGGGCCCGACGCGGCGAGCAGTACTTC
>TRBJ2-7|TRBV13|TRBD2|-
CASSSPGLAGPSNSYEQYF
TGTGCCAGCAGCTCACCGGGACTAGCGGGGCCAAGCAACTCCTACGAGCAGTACTTC
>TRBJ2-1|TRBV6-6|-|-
CASSPHSGIYNEQFF
TGTGCCAGCAGTCCCCACTCCGGGATCTACAATGAGCAGTTCTTC
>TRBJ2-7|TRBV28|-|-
CASSPGIVVSYEQYF
TGTGCCAGCAGTCCAGGGATTGTAGTGTCCTACGAGCAGTACTTC
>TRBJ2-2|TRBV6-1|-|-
CASSLLENTGELFF
TGTGCCAGCAGTCTACTAGAAAACACCGGGGAGCTGTTTTTT
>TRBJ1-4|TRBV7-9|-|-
CASRSGTGEKLFF
TGTGCCAGCAGGTCAGGGACGGGTGAAAAACTGTTTTTT
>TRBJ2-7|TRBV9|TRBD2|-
CASSRGTSGTYEQYF
TGTGCCAGCAGCCGGGGGACTAGCGGAACCTACGAGCAGTACTTC
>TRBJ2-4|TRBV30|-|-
CAWSIRQGGSSIQYF
TGTGCCTGGAGTATCCGGCAGGGTGGGTCAAGCATTCAGTACTTC
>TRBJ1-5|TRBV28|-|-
CASSLNGEPQHF
TGTGCCAGCAGTTTAAATGGAGAGCCCCAGCATTTT
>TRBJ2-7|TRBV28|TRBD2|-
CASSYGLAGNLYEQYF
TGTGCCAGCAGTTATGGGCTAGCGGGAAATCTCTACGAGCAGTACTTC
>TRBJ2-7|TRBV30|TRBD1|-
CAWSAGTGVFHEQYF
TGTGCCTGGAGTGCCGGGACAGGGGTATTCCACGAGCAGTACTTC
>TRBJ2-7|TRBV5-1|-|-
CASSLVAGPYEQYF
TGCGCCAGCAGCTTGGTGGCGGGACCCTACGAGCAGTACTTC
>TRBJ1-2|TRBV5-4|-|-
CATTKTARANYGYTF
TGTGCCACCACCAAGACAGCCCGAGCTAACTATGGCTACACCTTC
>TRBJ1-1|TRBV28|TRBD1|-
CASSPGTGGDTEAFF
TGTGCCAGCAGTCCGGGGACAGGGGGAGACACTGAAGCTTTCTTT
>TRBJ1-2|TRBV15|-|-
CATSSTGRGGGYTF
TGTGCCACCAGTAGTACCGGCAGGGGTGGTGGCTACACCTTC
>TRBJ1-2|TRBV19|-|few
CASSITGDLYGYTF
TGTGCCAGTAGTATTACGGGGGACCTCTATGGCTACACCTTC
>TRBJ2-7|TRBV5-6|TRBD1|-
CASSSLGQGDSYEQYF
TGTGCCAGCAGCTCGCTGGGCCAGGGGGACTCCTACGAGCAGTACTTC
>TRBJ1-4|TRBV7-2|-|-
CASTTHSGAGGKLFF
TGTGCCAGCACCACACATTCGGGGGCAGGTGGGAAACTGTTTTTT
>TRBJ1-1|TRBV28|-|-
CASTWLRGTEAFF
TGTGCCAGCACGTGGCTAAGGGGCACTGAAGCTTTCTTT
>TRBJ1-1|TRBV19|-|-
CASSISSVNTEAFF
TGTGCCAGTAGTATTTCTTCAGTGAACACTGAAGCTTTCTTT
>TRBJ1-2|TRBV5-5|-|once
CASSLGTLNNYGYTF
TGTGCCAGCAGCTTGGGAACCCTCAATAACTATGGCTACACCTTC
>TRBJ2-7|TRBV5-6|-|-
CASSAGPTRINF
TGTGCCAGCAGCGCGGGACCAACTAGGATAAACTTC
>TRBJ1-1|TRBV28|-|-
CASFEASYRDTEAFF
TGTGCCAGCTTTGAGGCGAGCTACAGGGACACTGAAGCTTTCTTT
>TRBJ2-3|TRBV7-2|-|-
CASSFSPDTQYF
TGTGCCAGCAGCTTCTCCCCAGATACGCAGTATTTT
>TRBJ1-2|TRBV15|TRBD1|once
CATSREWHRGPSSGYTF
TGTGCCACCAGCAGGGAATGGCACAGGGGACCCAGCAGTGGCTACACCTTC
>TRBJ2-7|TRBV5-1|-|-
CASSLVAHEQYF
TGCGCCAGCAGCTTGGTGGCCCACGAGCAGTACTTC